Listed below are T cell receptor beta chains from one sample, sequenced in a study of T-cell memory formation after mild COVID-19. Each CDR3 protein is one row after TCRdb ran MiXCR on the 5' RACE reads. The sample lists around 250,000 distinct CDR3 sequences; 8% to 10% were seen once. The sequencing sample was made of PBMCs or a T cell subset sorted from them (not recorded which). Receptors were obtained from a young man who had mild COVID-19 (a few samples of this study predate the infection). Cell type and time point are not known. The CDR3 runs from the conserved cysteine through the conserved F or W. The D gene is left open where the match is weak. For some rows the clone size is stated as once, few or many, or as a class when expanded; others skip it.

j_call: TRBJ2-3
clone_size: NA
d_call: NA
cdr3_length: 17
v_call: TRBV3-1
cdr3_nt: TGTGCCAGCAGCCAAGATGGGGCGGCAGGCCTCACAGATACGCAGTATTTT
cdr3_aa: CASSQDGAAGLTDTQYF

j_call: TRBJ2-1
clone_size: few
d_call: TRBD1
cdr3_length: 16
v_call: TRBV7-9
cdr3_nt: TGTGCCAGCAGCTTAACAACGACCGGGACAGGGGATGAGCAGTTCTTC
cdr3_aa: CASSLTTTGTGDEQFF

j_call: TRBJ1-1
clone_size: many
d_call: NA
cdr3_length: 15
v_call: TRBV4-2
cdr3_nt: TGTGCCAGCAGCCAAGGTCCGGGAGCTTACACTGAAGCTTTCTTT
cdr3_aa: CASSQGPGAYTEAFF

j_call: TRBJ1-6
clone_size: NA
d_call: NA
cdr3_length: 15
v_call: TRBV18
cdr3_nt: TGTGCCAGCTCACCACCACACCTTCGGGATTCACCCCTCCACTTT
cdr3_aa: CASSPPHLRDSPLHF

j_call: TRBJ1-3
clone_size: few
d_call: TRBD1
cdr3_length: 16
v_call: TRBV7-3
cdr3_nt: TGTGCCAGCAGCCCACGCGGCGGGACAGCAGGAAACACCATATATTTT
cdr3_aa: CASSPRGGTAGNTIYF

j_call: TRBJ2-5
clone_size: few
d_call: NA
cdr3_length: 15
v_call: TRBV6-6
cdr3_nt: TGTGCCAGCAGTTATCTGACAGGATGGGGAGAGACCCAGTACTTC
cdr3_aa: CASSYLTGWGETQYF

j_call: TRBJ1-2
clone_size: NA
d_call: TRBD1
cdr3_length: 16
v_call: TRBV7-2
cdr3_nt: TGTGCCAGCAGCTTTGACAGGGAGTATTCCTCCTATGGCTACACCTTC
cdr3_aa: CASSFDREYSSYGYTF

j_call: TRBJ2-2
clone_size: NA
d_call: TRBD2
cdr3_length: 13
v_call: TRBV29-1
cdr3_nt: TGCAGCGCTTCGCGGGGGATCGCCGGGGAGCTGTTTTTT
cdr3_aa: CSASRGIAGELFF

j_call: TRBJ2-4
clone_size: many
d_call: NA
cdr3_length: 16
v_call: TRBV5-1
cdr3_nt: TGCGCCAGCAGCTTGGTCTTCAGGGGAGCCAAAAACATTCAGTACTTC
cdr3_aa: CASSLVFRGAKNIQYF

j_call: TRBJ1-1
clone_size: NA
d_call: TRBD1
cdr3_length: 14
v_call: TRBV20-1
cdr3_nt: TGCAGTGCTAGTCCACAGGGGGCGAACACTGAAGCTTTCTTT
cdr3_aa: CSASPQGANTEAFF

j_call: TRBJ2-2
clone_size: NA
d_call: TRBD2
cdr3_length: 16
v_call: TRBV20-1
cdr3_nt: TGCAGTGCTAGAAGGCTAGCGGGGGGTAACACCGGGGAGCTGTTTTTT
cdr3_aa: CSARRLAGGNTGELFF

j_call: TRBJ2-1
clone_size: many
d_call: NA
cdr3_length: 13
v_call: TRBV6-5
cdr3_nt: TGTGCCAGCAGGCACGGACAGTACAATGAGCAGTTCTTC
cdr3_aa: CASRHGQYNEQFF

j_call: TRBJ1-5
clone_size: many
d_call: NA
cdr3_length: 14
v_call: TRBV2
cdr3_nt: TGTGCCAGCAGTGAACCAGGGCAGGATCAGCCCCAGCATTTT
cdr3_aa: CASSEPGQDQPQHF

j_call: TRBJ2-3
clone_size: many
d_call: NA
cdr3_length: 13
v_call: TRBV20-1
cdr3_nt: TGCAGTGTCCCGACAGGTGGCACAGATACGCAGTATTTT
cdr3_aa: CSVPTGGTDTQYF

j_call: TRBJ2-5
clone_size: few
d_call: NA
cdr3_length: 16
v_call: TRBV4-2
cdr3_nt: TGTGCCAGCAGCCAAATGGACGCCAGGGAGAAGGAGACCCAGTACTTC
cdr3_aa: CASSQMDAREKETQYF

j_call: TRBJ2-7
clone_size: few
d_call: TRBD1
cdr3_length: 14
v_call: TRBV7-3
cdr3_nt: TGTGCCAGCAGCATACAGGGGCAGGTCTCCGAGCAGTACTTC
cdr3_aa: CASSIQGQVSEQYF

j_call: TRBJ1-6
clone_size: NA
d_call: NA
cdr3_length: 13
v_call: TRBV7-2
cdr3_nt: TGTGCCAGCGGAGATGCCCATAATTCACCCCTCCACTTT
cdr3_aa: CASGDAHNSPLHF

j_call: TRBJ1-4
clone_size: NA
d_call: TRBD1
cdr3_length: 16
v_call: TRBV11-3
cdr3_nt: TGTGCCAGCAGCTTGGGGCAGGGGGCCTTCAATGAAAAACTGTTTTTT
cdr3_aa: CASSLGQGAFNEKLFF

j_call: TRBJ2-2
clone_size: few
d_call: NA
cdr3_length: 13
v_call: TRBV12-3/TRBV12-4
cdr3_nt: TGTGCCAGCGGAGTAGCCCATGTCCGGGAGCTGTTTTTT
cdr3_aa: CASGVAHVRELFF

j_call: TRBJ2-1
clone_size: many
d_call: NA
cdr3_length: 14
v_call: TRBV4-3
cdr3_nt: TGCGCCAGCAGCCAAACGTCCGGAGTCGGGGAGCAGTTCTTC
cdr3_aa: CASSQTSGVGEQFF

j_call: TRBJ2-1
clone_size: few
d_call: TRBD2
cdr3_length: 14
v_call: TRBV15
cdr3_nt: TGTGCGACTAGCGGGGGGCCGGTCGGGAATGAGCAGTTCTTC
cdr3_aa: CATSGGPVGNEQFF

j_call: TRBJ2-5
clone_size: NA
d_call: TRBD2
cdr3_length: 15
v_call: TRBV5-5
cdr3_nt: TGTGCCAGCAGCCCCGGGGGGATTTTGAAAGAGACCCAGTACTTC
cdr3_aa: CASSPGGILKETQYF

j_call: TRBJ1-4
clone_size: few
d_call: TRBD1
cdr3_length: 17
v_call: TRBV18
cdr3_nt: TGTGCCAGCTCACTCAGTCCAGGGGGTTCAACTAATGAAAAACTGTTTTTT
cdr3_aa: CASSLSPGGSTNEKLFF

j_call: TRBJ1-4
clone_size: NA
d_call: NA
cdr3_length: 17
v_call: TRBV4-2
cdr3_nt: TGTGCCAGCAGCCAAGATATAGTACCGAAGGCTAATGAAAAACTGTTTTTT
cdr3_aa: CASSQDIVPKANEKLFF

j_call: TRBJ1-2
clone_size: few
d_call: NA
cdr3_length: 13
v_call: TRBV5-1
cdr3_nt: TGCGCCAGCAGCTTGGGACAGAATCCTGGCTACACCTTC
cdr3_aa: CASSLGQNPGYTF

j_call: TRBJ1-2
clone_size: NA
d_call: TRBD1
cdr3_length: 14
v_call: TRBV5-1
cdr3_nt: TGCGCCAGCAGCTTGGACAGGGGGCGAGATGGCTACACCTTC
cdr3_aa: CASSLDRGRDGYTF

j_call: TRBJ1-1
clone_size: NA
d_call: NA
cdr3_length: 13
v_call: TRBV20-1
cdr3_nt: TGCAGTGCTATTCCTAGTGTTTATACTGAAGCTTTCTTT
cdr3_aa: CSAIPSVYTEAFF

j_call: TRBJ1-1
clone_size: NA
d_call: NA
cdr3_length: 13
v_call: TRBV5-1
cdr3_nt: TGCGCCAGCAGCTTGGGACAGCGGACGGGCGCTTTCTTT
cdr3_aa: CASSLGQRTGAFF

j_call: TRBJ1-4
clone_size: NA
d_call: NA
cdr3_length: 17
v_call: TRBV9
cdr3_nt: TGTGCCAGCAGCACCGGACGGAACTTTGCAACTAATGAAAAACTGTTTTTT
cdr3_aa: CASSTGRNFATNEKLFF

j_call: TRBJ2-2
clone_size: NA
d_call: NA
cdr3_length: 15
v_call: TRBV7-3
cdr3_nt: TGTGCCAGCAGCACCGGGACAAAGAACACCGGGGAGCTGTTTTTT
cdr3_aa: CASSTGTKNTGELFF

j_call: TRBJ1-6
clone_size: NA
d_call: TRBD1
cdr3_length: 20
v_call: TRBV11-2
cdr3_nt: TGTGCCAGCAGCCGCAAGTCGTGGGGACAGGGGATCATTCGAAATTCACCCCTCCACTTT
cdr3_aa: CASSRKSWGQGIIRNSPLHF

j_call: TRBJ1-2
clone_size: NA
d_call: NA
cdr3_length: 12
v_call: TRBV12-3/TRBV12-4
cdr3_nt: TGTGCCAGCAGTTCGTACAAGGATGGCTACACCTTC
cdr3_aa: CASSSYKDGYTF

j_call: TRBJ1-5
clone_size: NA
d_call: NA
cdr3_length: 14
v_call: TRBV12-3/TRBV12-4
cdr3_nt: TGTGCCAGCAGCCATACAGGGTCTAGGCAGCCCCAGCATTTT
cdr3_aa: CASSHTGSRQPQHF

j_call: TRBJ2-3
clone_size: few
d_call: NA
cdr3_length: 13
v_call: TRBV6-4
cdr3_nt: TGTGCCAGCAGTGACCGCCCCGAAGGTACGCAGTATTTT
cdr3_aa: CASSDRPEGTQYF

j_call: TRBJ2-3
clone_size: many
d_call: NA
cdr3_length: 12
v_call: TRBV7-2
cdr3_nt: TGTGCCAGCAGCTTAGCGTCAGATACGCAGTATTTT
cdr3_aa: CASSLASDTQYF

j_call: TRBJ2-4
clone_size: NA
d_call: TRBD1
cdr3_length: 16
v_call: TRBV4-3
cdr3_nt: TGCGCCAGCAGCCAAGATGACAGGGTAGCCAAAAACATTCAGTACTTC
cdr3_aa: CASSQDDRVAKNIQYF

j_call: TRBJ1-2
clone_size: NA
d_call: TRBD1
cdr3_length: 14
v_call: TRBV6-2/TRBV6-3
cdr3_nt: TGTGCCAGCAGCCGCGGACAGGGCTCGGTTGGCTACACCTTC
cdr3_aa: CASSRGQGSVGYTF

j_call: TRBJ2-1
clone_size: many
d_call: TRBD2
cdr3_length: 14
v_call: TRBV7-3
cdr3_nt: TGTGCCAGCAGCCCCACTCGGGGGGGCAATGAGCAGTTCTTC
cdr3_aa: CASSPTRGGNEQFF

j_call: TRBJ2-2
clone_size: NA
d_call: TRBD1
cdr3_length: 15
v_call: TRBV5-1
cdr3_nt: TGCGCCAGCAGCTGGACAGGGAGACCGGGCGGGGAGCTGTTTTTT
cdr3_aa: CASSWTGRPGGELFF

j_call: TRBJ2-2
clone_size: NA
d_call: TRBD1
cdr3_length: 14
v_call: TRBV20-1
cdr3_nt: TGCAGTGGCTCCGGGACAGATAACACCGGGGAGCTGTTTTTT
cdr3_aa: CSGSGTDNTGELFF

j_call: TRBJ2-5
clone_size: few
d_call: TRBD1
cdr3_length: 15
v_call: TRBV25-1
cdr3_nt: TGTGCCAGCAGTGACCATGGCAGGGGGCTTGAGACCCAGTACTTC
cdr3_aa: CASSDHGRGLETQYF

j_call: TRBJ1-1
clone_size: few
d_call: TRBD1
cdr3_length: 18
v_call: TRBV5-1
cdr3_nt: TGCGCCAGCAGCTTAAAACCAGACTGGACAGGGAGGACCACTGAAGCTTTCTTT
cdr3_aa: CASSLKPDWTGRTTEAFF

j_call: TRBJ1-5
clone_size: many
d_call: NA
cdr3_length: 14
v_call: TRBV5-1
cdr3_nt: TGCGCCAGCAGACAGGACGGGAGCAATCAGCCCCAGCATTTT
cdr3_aa: CASRQDGSNQPQHF

j_call: TRBJ1-2
clone_size: few
d_call: NA
cdr3_length: 15
v_call: TRBV4-2
cdr3_nt: TGTGCCAGCAGCCAAGATCAAGGGACCAACTATGGCTACACCTTC
cdr3_aa: CASSQDQGTNYGYTF

j_call: TRBJ1-1
clone_size: NA
d_call: NA
cdr3_length: 14
v_call: TRBV25-1
cdr3_nt: TGTGCCAGCAGTCGGGACCAATCTAACACTGAAGCTTTCTTT
cdr3_aa: CASSRDQSNTEAFF

j_call: TRBJ1-2
clone_size: few
d_call: TRBD1
cdr3_length: 15
v_call: TRBV2
cdr3_nt: TGTGCCAGCAGTTTCCGGGACAGTTTTAACTATGGCTACACCTTC
cdr3_aa: CASSFRDSFNYGYTF

j_call: TRBJ2-1
clone_size: NA
d_call: TRBD1
cdr3_length: 15
v_call: TRBV4-1
cdr3_nt: TGCGCCAGCAGCCGGAGCGGAAAGGGGGCATATGAGCAGTTCTTC
cdr3_aa: CASSRSGKGAYEQFF

j_call: TRBJ2-1
clone_size: many
d_call: NA
cdr3_length: 14
v_call: TRBV20-1
cdr3_nt: TGCAGTGCTAGTAGAGAGAGCTCCTACAATGAGCAGTTCTTC
cdr3_aa: CSASRESSYNEQFF

j_call: TRBJ2-2
clone_size: few
d_call: TRBD1
cdr3_length: 16
v_call: TRBV18
cdr3_nt: TGTGCCAGCGCAGTGTGGGACAGTTGGAACACCGGGGAGCTGTTTTTT
cdr3_aa: CASAVWDSWNTGELFF

j_call: TRBJ2-5
clone_size: few
d_call: NA
cdr3_length: 14
v_call: TRBV11-2
cdr3_nt: TGTGCCAGCAGCATAGACATTCAGGCAGCGACCCAGTACTTC
cdr3_aa: CASSIDIQAATQYF

j_call: TRBJ1-1
clone_size: NA
d_call: NA
cdr3_length: 15
v_call: TRBV12-5
cdr3_nt: TGTGCTAGTGGATTCGACCCCTCGCGGGGCACTGAAGCTTTCTTT
cdr3_aa: CASGFDPSRGTEAFF